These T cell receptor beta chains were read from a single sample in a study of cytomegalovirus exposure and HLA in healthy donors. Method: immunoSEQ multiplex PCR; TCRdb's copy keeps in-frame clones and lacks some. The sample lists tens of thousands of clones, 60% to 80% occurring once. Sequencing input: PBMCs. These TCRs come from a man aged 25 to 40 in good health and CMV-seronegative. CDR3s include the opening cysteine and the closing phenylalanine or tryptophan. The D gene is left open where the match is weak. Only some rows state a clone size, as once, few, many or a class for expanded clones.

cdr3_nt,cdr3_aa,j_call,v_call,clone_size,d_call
TGTGCCAGCAGCCCAAGCGCAAACATTCAGTACTTC,CASSPSANIQYF,TRBJ2-4,TRBV5-4,-,-
TGTGCCAGCAGCCGGACTAGCGGGGGCCAAGAGACCCAGTACTTC,CASSRTSGGQETQYF,TRBJ2-5,TRBV5-6,-,TRBD2
TGTGCCAGCAGCGGACAGTTCTCTGGGGCCAACGTCCTGACTTTC,CASSGQFSGANVLTF,TRBJ2-6,TRBV2,-,-
TGTGCCAGCAGTTTAAACAGGGTCACCGGGGAGCTGTTTTTT,CASSLNRVTGELFF,TRBJ2-2,TRBV27,-,-
TGTGCCAGCTCGACAGGGGGGGAGCAGTACTTC,CASSTGGEQYF,TRBJ2-7,TRBV2,-,TRBD1
TGTGCCAGCAGCTTAAGGGTTATGTTGTCGGGGGAGCGGGCAACCCGACATGAGCAGTTCTTC,CASSLRVMLSGERATRHEQFF,TRBJ2-1,TRBV7-8,once,-
TGCGCCAGCAGCTTGAGGAGGAACACTGAAGCTTTCTTT,CASSLRRNTEAFF,TRBJ1-1,TRBV5-1,-,-
TGCGCCAGCAGCTCCCGACAGAGCTCCTATAATTCACCCCTCCACTTT,CASSSRQSSYNSPLHF,TRBJ1-6,TRBV5-1,-,-
TGTGCCAGCAGTGTTTATCCTTTCTTT,CASSVYPFF,TRBJ1-1,TRBV25-1,few,-
TGTGCCAGCACCCAGTCCCCCCTAGCGGGGGGAGGCGAGCAGTACTTC,CASTQSPLAGGGEQYF,TRBJ2-7,TRBV7-2,few,TRBD2
TGTGCCAGCAGCCCATCAGGTGGGGAGAGGACAGATACGCAGTATTTT,CASSPSGGERTDTQYF,TRBJ2-3,TRBV7-9,-,-
TGCAGCGTAAGGACAGGGGGAATCACAGATACGCAGTATTTT,CSVRTGGITDTQYF,TRBJ2-3,TRBV29-1,-,TRBD1
TGTGCCAGCAGCTCCGCTGTAGGGACAAAGGATAATTCACCCCTCCACTTT,CASSSAVGTKDNSPLHF,TRBJ1-6,TRBV5-6,-,-
TGTGCCAGTAGTGTCCAAGGGGGAAGTCAGCCCCAGCATTTT,CASSVQGGSQPQHF,TRBJ1-5,TRBV19,-,-
TGTGCCAGCTCTAATGGGCTCCCGAGCAATCAGCCCCAGCATTTT,CASSNGLPSNQPQHF,TRBJ1-5,TRBV6-5,-,-
TGTGCCAGCAGGGAACCGGGACAGAGTAATGAAAAACTGTTTTTT,CASREPGQSNEKLFF,TRBJ1-4,TRBV25-1,few,TRBD1
TGTGCCACCGCCAGGACTAGCGGGGGCTACGAGCAGTACTTC,CATARTSGGYEQYF,TRBJ2-7,TRBV6-5,-,TRBD2
TGTGCCAGCAGTCCCTGGCGGGGGACGGACACTGAAGCTTTCTTT,CASSPWRGTDTEAFF,TRBJ1-1,TRBV5-6,-,-
TGTGCCAGCAGTTACGCCCCGGGACACCATATAGGGGAGCAGTTCTTC,CASSYAPGHHIGEQFF,TRBJ2-1,TRBV6-5,-,-
TGCGCCAGCAGCTCCCGACAGGGCGAGACCCAGTACTTC,CASSSRQGETQYF,TRBJ2-5,TRBV5-1,-,TRBD1
TGTGCCAGCAGTAGGACAGGGGACTATGGCTACACCTTC,CASSRTGDYGYTF,TRBJ1-2,TRBV7-2,-,TRBD1
TGTGCCAGCAGCCTAACGACGGACAGCTATGGCTACACCTTC,CASSLTTDSYGYTF,TRBJ1-2,TRBV4-2,-,-
TGTGCCAGCAGCTTTGGGGGGGTCCTGGAGACCCAGTACTTC,CASSFGGVLETQYF,TRBJ2-5,TRBV5-6,few,TRBD2
TGTGCCAGCAGTTTATTTCGGAGCTCCTACAATGAGCAGTTCTTC,CASSLFRSSYNEQFF,TRBJ2-1,TRBV27,-,-
TGTGCCAGCAGCACCTTCGCTAGCGGGCCTTACGAGCAGTACTTC,CASSTFASGPYEQYF,TRBJ2-7,TRBV9,-,TRBD2
TGTGCCACCAGCAGTCAGGGGATGAACACTGAAGCTTTCTTT,CATSSQGMNTEAFF,TRBJ1-1,TRBV15,-,-
TGTGCCAGCAGTTCCAGGGGGCGGGTGGTGAACACTGAAGCTTTCTTT,CASSSRGRVVNTEAFF,TRBJ1-1,TRBV28,-,TRBD1
TGTGCCAGCAGCTTGGTAGACAATGAGCAGTTCTTC,CASSLVDNEQFF,TRBJ2-1,TRBV5-8,-,-
TGTGCCAGCCCGGGACAGGGGCTCTCCTACGAGCAGTACTTC,CASPGQGLSYEQYF,TRBJ2-7,TRBV28,-,TRBD1
TGTGCCAGTAGTATCGTACTTAACTACAATGAGCAGTTCTTC,CASSIVLNYNEQFF,TRBJ2-1,TRBV19,-,-
TGTGCCAGCAGACTCGTCGGACAGGGGAACACTGAAGCTTTCTTT,CASRLVGQGNTEAFF,TRBJ1-1,TRBV6-6,-,TRBD1
TGTGCCAGCAGTGGGGTGTCTCCCCGCGGAGACGAGCAGTACTTC,CASSGVSPRGDEQYF,TRBJ2-7,TRBV2,-,-
TGTGCCAGCAGTGTCACGACAGTCGCTCGGGGCTACACCTTC,CASSVTTVARGYTF,TRBJ1-2,TRBV6-1,few,-
TGTGCCAGCAGCTTAGGACCGGACTACGAGCAGTACTTC,CASSLGPDYEQYF,TRBJ2-7,TRBV7-2,once,-
TGTGCCAGCAGCTTTAAGACAGGGTCCTACGAGCAGTACTTC,CASSFKTGSYEQYF,TRBJ2-7,TRBV5-4,-,TRBD1
TGTGCCAGCTCACTACAGGGGGCGACTAATGAAAAACTGTTTTTT,CASSLQGATNEKLFF,TRBJ1-4,TRBV18,few,TRBD1
TGTGCCAGCAGCTTAGACCGTTGGGGGATGGGACAGGGAAACAATGAGCAGTTCTTC,CASSLDRWGMGQGNNEQFF,TRBJ2-1,TRBV13,-,TRBD1
TGTGCCAGCAGCCGCGACAGTTTTGAGCAGTTCTTC,CASSRDSFEQFF,TRBJ2-1,TRBV7-9,-,-
TGCGCCAGCAGCTTGCGGGGGGCGGGCACAGATACGCAGTATTTT,CASSLRGAGTDTQYF,TRBJ2-3,TRBV5-1,-,-
TGCGCCAGCAGCTTAACAGGGGCTATTAATAATTCACCCCTCCACTTT,CASSLTGAINNSPLHF,TRBJ1-6,TRBV5-1,once,TRBD1
TGTGCCAGCAGCTTAGTTCTGGCTGGGCATGGCTACACCTTC,CASSLVLAGHGYTF,TRBJ1-2,TRBV13,-,-
TGTGCCAGCAAGGGGGATCTTAATTCACCCCTCCACTTT,CASKGDLNSPLHF,TRBJ1-6,TRBV2,-,-
TGCGCCAGCAGTGAGGACCAGGGGGCCTACACTGAAGCTTTCTTT,CASSEDQGAYTEAFF,TRBJ1-1,TRBV10-1,-,TRBD1
TGTGCCGGCAGGGGGGCGCATGGCTACACCTTC,CAGRGAHGYTF,TRBJ1-2,TRBV6-1,few,TRBD1
TGTGCCAGCAGTGCCCAGGGGGCGTCAAACACTGAAGCTTTCTTT,CASSAQGASNTEAFF,TRBJ1-1,TRBV6-6,-,TRBD1
TGTGCCAGCAGCGTAGAGCGGTTTAGCGGGGGGGGGAATACGCAGTATTTT,CASSVERFSGGGNTQYF,TRBJ2-3,TRBV9,-,TRBD2
TGTGCCAGCAGCTTCGAGGTAGAGCAGTACTTC,CASSFEVEQYF,TRBJ2-7,TRBV7-9,-,-
TGTGCCATCAGGGGACAGGGGAAAATAGGCTACGGCGAGCAGTACTTC,CAIRGQGKIGYGEQYF,TRBJ2-7,TRBV10-3,-,TRBD1
TGTGCCAGCAGCTTACCGGGAGCCTACGAGCAGTACTTC,CASSLPGAYEQYF,TRBJ2-7,TRBV5-6,-,-
TGTGCCAGCAGTTCGGGGTACTTCGGCAATCAGCCCCAGCATTTT,CASSSGYFGNQPQHF,TRBJ1-5,TRBV6-1,few,-
TGTGCCACCTGGACAGGTCCGGGACAGTCCTACAATGAGCAGTTCTTC,CATWTGPGQSYNEQFF,TRBJ2-1,TRBV10-3,-,TRBD1
TGTGCCAGCAGTTACCGGACGGCAGGGGAGAACTACGAGCAGTACTTC,CASSYRTAGENYEQYF,TRBJ2-7,TRBV6-5,-,-
TGTGCCAGCAGCTTAAGCGGCAGAGTGAACACTGAAGCTTTCTTT,CASSLSGRVNTEAFF,TRBJ1-1,TRBV7-2,-,-
TGTGCCAGCAGTGCACCGGGACAGGTCATCTACGAGCAGTACTTC,CASSAPGQVIYEQYF,TRBJ2-7,TRBV27,-,TRBD1
TGTGCCAGCAGTGAGGGAGGGGAAGAGACCCAGTACTTC,CASSEGGEETQYF,TRBJ2-5,TRBV28,-,TRBD2
TGCGCCAGCAGCCCGGGACTGAACTCCTACAATGAGCAGTTCTTC,CASSPGLNSYNEQFF,TRBJ2-1,TRBV4-1,-,-
TGTGCCAGCAGCAGCACCCAGGGTGGGGAGACCCAGTACTTC,CASSSTQGGETQYF,TRBJ2-5,TRBV28,-,-
TGTGCCAGCACCCTATCACCTGTGGAGGGCTACACCTTC,CASTLSPVEGYTF,TRBJ1-2,TRBV13,-,-
TGCGCCAGCAGTCAGGCGGGACTAGCGGGGGGGAGGGTGCACACAGATACGCAGTATTTT,CASSQAGLAGGRVHTDTQYF,TRBJ2-3,TRBV23-1,-,TRBD2